The entry below gives a single T cell receptor (beta chain) sequence along with its context. Germline V gene sequence: CDR1 MNHNS, CDR2 SASEGT. This CDR3 is built from 13 residues. Trimming removed 6 bases from V and 2 bases from J, with 10 bases in between. With approximately 0.6 ug used per sample, the template was genomic DNA from bulk tumor. Every primary tumor yielded several biopsies, spaced far apart, that were taken during surgery. Patients with untreated, newly diagnosed non-small cell lung cancer underwent curative surgery. This record belongs to a study of immune heterogeneity within non-small cell lung tumors. Multiplex PCR was performed with 32 V and 13 J primers, and it amplified TCR beta CDR3. TCRdb reanalysed the multiplex PCR reads using MiXCR and keeps one entry per CDR3 protein. The sample has over 9,500 distinct CDR3 sequences; 22% are singletons.

What was sequenced was lung tumor tissue. The chain carries TRBV6-1 and TRBJ2-5; D remains unclear. The TCR originated in a man in his 60s with non-small cell lung cancer. Here the CDR3 reads CASRDASQETQYF. CDR3 sequence (DNA): TGTGCCAGCAGGGACGCCTCACAAGAGACCCAGTACTTC.